This T cell receptor (beta chain) was documented in a study of blood T cell repertoires in COVID-19. The wider study: Italy, Spain and the United States were the sources of the convalescent and acute COVID-19 samples.

V was clipped by 4 bases and J by 4 bases, with 13 bases between them. CDR1 SNHLY and CDR2 FYNNEI come from the germline V gene. CDR3 length equals 14 residues. The protocol was immunoSEQ multiplex PCR, while the TCRdb copy is restricted to in-frame clones and leaves out a portion. This table holds 99,000 or so clones, 82% found once. Specimen: peripheral blood. The chain couples TRBV2 to TRBJ1-1; D remains ambiguous. The source is a man in his sixties with acute or convalescent COVID-19. Here the CDR3 DNA reads TGTGCCAGCAGTGCCTTGGAGTCTTTCACTGAAGCTTTCTTT. Its protein is CASSALESFTEAFF.